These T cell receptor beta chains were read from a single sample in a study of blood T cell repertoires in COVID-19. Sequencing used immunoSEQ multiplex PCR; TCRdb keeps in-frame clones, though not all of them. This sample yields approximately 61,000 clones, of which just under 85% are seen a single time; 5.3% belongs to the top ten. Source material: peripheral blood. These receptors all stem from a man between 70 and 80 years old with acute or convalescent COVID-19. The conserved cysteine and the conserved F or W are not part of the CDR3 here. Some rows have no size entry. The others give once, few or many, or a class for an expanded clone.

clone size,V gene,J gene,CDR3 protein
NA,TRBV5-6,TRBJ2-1,ASSFNSGHRVMDEQF
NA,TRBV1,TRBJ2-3,TSSQRGSGAQREGEDTQY
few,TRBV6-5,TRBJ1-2,ATATGGNYGYT
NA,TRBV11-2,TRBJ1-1,ASTLNTEAF
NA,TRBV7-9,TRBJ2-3,ASSSSTGGAYENTQY
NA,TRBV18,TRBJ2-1,ASSPIAYNEQF
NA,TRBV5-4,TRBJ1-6,ASSFGGQATNSPLH
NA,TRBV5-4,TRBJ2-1,ADGGSSYNEQF
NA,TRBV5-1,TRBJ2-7,ASSPSAGGQYEQY
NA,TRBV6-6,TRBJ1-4,ASSYTGGEKLF
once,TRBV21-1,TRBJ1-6,ASSKGRDNSSYNSPLH
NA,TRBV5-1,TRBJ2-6,ASSPYPTGAGANVLT
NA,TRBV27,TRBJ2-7,ASSRIGGQRYEQY
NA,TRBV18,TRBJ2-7,ASSPLSGYDYEQY
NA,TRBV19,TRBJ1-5,ASRFGGAVGQPQH
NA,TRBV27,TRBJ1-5,ASRKWTGAPYNQPQH
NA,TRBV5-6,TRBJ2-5,ASSLWAGTGGAQY
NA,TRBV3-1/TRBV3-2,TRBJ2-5,ASSQVLETQY
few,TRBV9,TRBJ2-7,ASSPTTGSHEQY
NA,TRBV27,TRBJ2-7,ASSRGDGAGEQY
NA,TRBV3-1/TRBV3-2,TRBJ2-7,ASSQGSSGVYEQY
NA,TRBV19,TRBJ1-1,ASSPRQGGIHSPEAF
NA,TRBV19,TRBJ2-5,ASRPAGGGETQY
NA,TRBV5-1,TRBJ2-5,ASSSSFQETQY
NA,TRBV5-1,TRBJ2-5,ASSLVGLRQETQY
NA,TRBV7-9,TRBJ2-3,ASSPREAEGTDTQY
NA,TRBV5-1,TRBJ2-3,ASSLGLAGTDTQY
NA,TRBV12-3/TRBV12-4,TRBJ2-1,ASSPIPGDEQF
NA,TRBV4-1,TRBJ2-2,ASIPTPGLGQFANTGELF
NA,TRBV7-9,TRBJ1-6,ASSATADGGGPLH
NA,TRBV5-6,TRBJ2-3,ASSPDLLSSGGTDTQY
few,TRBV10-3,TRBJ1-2,AISETPPGQVLYGYT
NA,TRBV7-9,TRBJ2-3,ASSPRGPDTQY
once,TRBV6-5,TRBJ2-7,ASYRTSYEQY
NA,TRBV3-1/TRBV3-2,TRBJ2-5,ASSLPGQGIETQY
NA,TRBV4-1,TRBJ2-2,ASSQQSGQAFAGELF
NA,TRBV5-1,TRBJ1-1,ASSLEQAGRNTEAF
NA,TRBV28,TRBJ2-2,ASSLAGLTGELF
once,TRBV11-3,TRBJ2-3,ASSLGGEGDTQY
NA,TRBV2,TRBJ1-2,ASSATGTGGGGYT
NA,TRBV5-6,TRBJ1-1,ASSWMTGEAF
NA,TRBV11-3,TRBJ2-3,ASSLTKRDTQY
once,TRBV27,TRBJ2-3,ASRTALTDTQY
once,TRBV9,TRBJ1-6,ASSEGQGRSYNSPLH
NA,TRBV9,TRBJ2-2,ASSAFGELF
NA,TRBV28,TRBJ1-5,ASKLPGHQPQH
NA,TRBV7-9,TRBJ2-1,ASGAGVPYNEQF
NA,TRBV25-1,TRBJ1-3,ASSEYRATVSGNTIY
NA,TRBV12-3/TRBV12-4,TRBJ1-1,ASSTQTGGEAF
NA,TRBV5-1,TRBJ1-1,ASSLGPTGDNTEAF
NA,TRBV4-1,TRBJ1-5,ASSQDVGGNQPQH
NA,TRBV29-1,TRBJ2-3,SVRDSMGTDTQY
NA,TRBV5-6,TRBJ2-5,ASSWGLAGPGETQY